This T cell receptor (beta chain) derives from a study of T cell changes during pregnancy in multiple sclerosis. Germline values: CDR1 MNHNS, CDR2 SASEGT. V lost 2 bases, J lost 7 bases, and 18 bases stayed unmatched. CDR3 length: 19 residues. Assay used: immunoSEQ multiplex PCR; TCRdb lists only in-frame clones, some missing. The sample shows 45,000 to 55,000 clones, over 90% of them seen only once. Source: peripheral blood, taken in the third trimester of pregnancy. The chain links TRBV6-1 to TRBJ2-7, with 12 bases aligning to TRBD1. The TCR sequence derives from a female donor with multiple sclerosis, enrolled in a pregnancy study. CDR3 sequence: CASSELAGTGGEISTEQYF. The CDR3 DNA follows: TGTGCCAGCAGTGAACTGGCCGGGACAGGGGGCGAGATAAGCACAGAGCAGTACTTC.